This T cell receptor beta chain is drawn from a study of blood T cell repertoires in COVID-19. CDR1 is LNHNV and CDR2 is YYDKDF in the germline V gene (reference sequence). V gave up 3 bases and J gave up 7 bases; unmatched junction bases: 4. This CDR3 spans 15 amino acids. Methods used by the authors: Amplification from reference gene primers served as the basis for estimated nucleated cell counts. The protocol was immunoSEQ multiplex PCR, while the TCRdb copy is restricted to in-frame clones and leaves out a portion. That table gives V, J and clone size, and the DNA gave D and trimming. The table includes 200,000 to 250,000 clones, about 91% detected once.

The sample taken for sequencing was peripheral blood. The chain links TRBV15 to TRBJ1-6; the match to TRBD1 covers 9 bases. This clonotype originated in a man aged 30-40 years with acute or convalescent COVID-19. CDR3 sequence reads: CATSRGTGLNSPLHF. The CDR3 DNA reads TGTGCCACCAGCAGGGGGACAGGGCTCAATTCACCCCTCCACTTT.